What follows is one TCR beta chain and its context. Its antigen remains unidentified. Other DNA sequences in the same sample also yield this CDR3. Assay used: immunoSEQ multiplex PCR; TCRdb lists only in-frame clones, some missing. The table includes 77,000 or so clones, around nine tenths detected once. This record belongs to a study of OX40 agonist ivuxolimab in advanced cancers. Study background: Hepatocellular carcinoma, melanoma, renal cell or head and neck cancer occurred in dose-escalation patients. Prior anti-PD-1, anti-PD-L1 or anti-CTLA-4 therapy did not bar entry, and roughly 40% had some. Whole-study findings and limits: The study found that CD8+ T cells averaged more expanded clones than CD4+.

CDR3 length: 12 residues. Trimming took off 2 bases at V and 8 bases at J, with 9 bases between the two ends. The germline V gene has CDR1 SEHNR and CDR2 FQNEAQ (reference sequence). The receptor was derived from an adult with an advanced solid tumor such as melanoma, head and neck, liver or kidney cancer. The rearrangement uses TRBV7-9 and TRBJ1-1; D is undetermined. Sample: CD4+ or CD8+ T cells sorted from blood, taken in a trial of the OX40 agonist ivuxolimab. The CDR3 is CASSLSSTEAFF. DNA of the CDR3: TGTGCCAGCAGCTTAAGTTCCACCGAAGCTTTCTTT.